This TCR beta chain is drawn from a study of blood T cell repertoires in COVID-19. Looking at the study overall: The cDNA or gDNA used as material had been derived from T cells, B-cell-depleted T cells, or PBMCs.

Germline V gene data show CDR1 as SGHVS and CDR2 as FQNEAQ. The CDR3 has 16 amino acids. V shed 8 bases and J 4 bases; nucleotides not matched to a gene: 16. This table comes from immunoSEQ multiplex PCR, and its TCRdb copy is limited to in-frame clones, with some not included. The sample holds approximately 120,000 clones, roughly 83% seen once. What was sequenced was peripheral blood. This receptor was obtained from a human donor in a cohort sampled during active COVID-19. The rearrangement links TRBV7-8 to TRBJ2-7, with 8 bases aligning to TRBD2. The DNA of the CDR3 is TGTGCCAGCTCCCCGGCCCCCGGTAGCGGGACTTACGAGCAGTACTTC. Residues: CASSPAPGSGTYEQYF.